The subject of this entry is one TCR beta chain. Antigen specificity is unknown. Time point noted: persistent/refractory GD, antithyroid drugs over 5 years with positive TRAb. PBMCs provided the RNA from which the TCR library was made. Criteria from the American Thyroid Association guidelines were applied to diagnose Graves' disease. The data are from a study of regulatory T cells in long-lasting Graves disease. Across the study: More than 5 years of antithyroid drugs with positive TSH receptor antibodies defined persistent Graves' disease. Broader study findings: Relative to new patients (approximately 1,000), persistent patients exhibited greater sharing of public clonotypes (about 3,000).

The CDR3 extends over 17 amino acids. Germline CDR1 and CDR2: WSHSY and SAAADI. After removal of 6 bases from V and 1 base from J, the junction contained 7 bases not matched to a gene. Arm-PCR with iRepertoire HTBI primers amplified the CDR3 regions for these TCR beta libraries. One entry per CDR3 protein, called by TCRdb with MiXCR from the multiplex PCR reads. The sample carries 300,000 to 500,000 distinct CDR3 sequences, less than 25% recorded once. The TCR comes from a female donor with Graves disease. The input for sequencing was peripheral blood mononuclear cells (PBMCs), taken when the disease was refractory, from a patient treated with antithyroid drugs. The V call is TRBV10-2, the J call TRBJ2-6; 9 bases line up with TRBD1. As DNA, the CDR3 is TGCGCCAGCAGGGGAGGGACAGGGTTTTCTGGGGCCAACGTCCTGACTTTC. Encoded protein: CASRGGTGFSGANVLTF.